One and the same sample provided the 6 T cell receptor beta chains below, sequenced in a study of PD-1 blockade in classical Hodgkin lymphoma. Produced via immunoSEQ multiplex PCR; TCRdb's table is partial and in-frame only. In the table there are approximately 60,000 clones, under 95% of which are singletons. Relapses following autologous stem cell transplantation were seen in all patients, with brentuximab vedotin exposure varying. Sequenced here: peripheral blood mononuclear cells (PBMCs), sampled at baseline. The receptors originated from a human donor with classical Hodgkin lymphoma.

J is TRBJ2-1 and V is TRBV18; perhaps D is TRBD1 or TRBD2 (6 bases each). There are 14 residues in the CDR3. Germline V lookup: CDR1 KGHSH, CDR2 LQKENI. Trimming pared 4 bases from V and 7 bases from J, leaving 14 bases between. The CDR3 sequence is CASSLGGPKNEQFF. Here the CDR3 DNA reads TGTGCCAGCTCACTGGGGGGCCCAAAGAATGAGCAGTTCTTC.

V usage is TRBV29-1 and J usage is TRBJ2-7; D is unresolved. Germline CDR1 and CDR2: SQVTM and ANQGSEA. The CDR3 length is 9 residues. Trimming removed 4 bases from V and 6 bases from J, with 4 bases in between. The CDR3, as DNA: TGCAGCGTTGGGTGCGAGCAGTACTTC. Translated: CSVGCEQYF.

This chain connects TRBV19 to TRBJ2-7; TRBD1 might be the D (6 bases). The CDR3 runs to 15 residues. Deletions cut 5 bases from V and 1 base from J, with 15 bases between. CDR1 is LNHDA, CDR2 SQIVND, per germline (reference sequence). The CDR3 loop reads CASSVDSKFSYEQYF. In DNA form, the CDR3 reads TGTGCCAGTAGTGTGGACAGTAAATTTTCCTACGAGCAGTACTTC.

This chain uses TRBV6-1 with TRBJ2-7; unclear D gene. There are 14 residues in the CDR3. Germline V gene sequence: CDR1 MNHNS, CDR2 SASEGT. V dropped 8 bases and J dropped 0 bases, with 14 bases sitting between them. CDR3 amino acids: CASGTRRVSYEQYF. CDR3 DNA sequence: TGTGCCAGCGGTACTCGACGGGTCTCCTACGAGCAGTACTTC.

V gene TRBV28 combines with J gene TRBJ2-5, with D maybe TRBD2 (5 bases). Trimming shortened V by 2 bases and J by 2 bases, and 18 bases separated the two germline ends. In germline, CDR1 is MDHEN, CDR2 SYDVKM. This CDR3 has 17 residues. The CDR3 nucleotides are TGTGCCAGCAGTTTAGAACTAGTCTTCGAGCCTCAAGAGACCCAGTACTTC. Amino acids: CASSLELVFEPQETQYF.

This clone was recorded a few times. The V and J genes are TRBV5-1 and TRBJ2-7; D is ambiguous. Germline values: CDR1 SGHRS, CDR2 YFSETQ. The V and J ends lost 3 bases and 0 bases respectively, with 10 bases between them. This CDR3 has 14 residues. CDR3 amino acids: CASSWTVSSYEQYF. The CDR3 nucleotides read TGCGCCAGCAGCTGGACCGTCAGCTCCTACGAGCAGTACTTC.